A single sample is the source of the 15 T cell receptor beta chains below, sequenced in a study of shared clonotypes between healthy human individuals. Sequencing used immunoSEQ multiplex PCR; TCRdb keeps in-frame clones, though not all of them. The data hold about 1,900,000 clones, with approximately 94% observed a single time. Naive CD8 cells, CD45RO-negative and positively selected for CCR7, excluded terminally differentiated effector memory CD45RA+ cells. The sample consisted of naive CD8+ T cells sorted from blood. The receptors come from a man younger than 35 in good health.

The chain recombines TRBV27 with TRBJ2-4; weak D call: TRBD1 (6 bases). The germline gives CDR1 MNHEY, CDR2 SMNVEV (reference sequence). V lost 1 base and J lost 7, with 14 bases in between. The CDR3 covers 15 residues. DNA of the CDR3: TGTGCCAGCAGTTTATGGATGGGGGCGGAGAACATTCAGTACTTC. Encoded protein: CASSLWMGAENIQYF.

The V gene is TRBV27, the J gene TRBJ2-3; D remains ambiguous. The CDR3 consists of 16 residues. CDR1 and CDR2 from the germline V gene are MNHEY and SMNVEV (reference sequence). V lost 5 bases to trimming and J lost 2 bases, with 17 bases between them. As DNA, the CDR3 is TGTGCCAGCAGTGGGCTGAACCCAACGGCCACAGATACGCAGTATTTT. Its protein product is CASSGLNPTATDTQYF.

V usage is TRBV9 and J usage is TRBJ2-1, with 8 bases lining up with TRBD2. The CDR3 is 17 residues long. Germline V gene sequence: CDR1 SGDLS, CDR2 YYNGEE. Trimming took 4 bases from V and 8 from J; bases not matched to a gene: 17. Here the CDR3 reads CASSPMGERGGGDEQFF. The CDR3 DNA sequence: TGTGCCAGCAGCCCCATGGGAGAACGGGGGGGCGGCGATGAGCAGTTCTTC.

The gene calls are TRBV27 and TRBJ2-5; D might be TRBD2 (5 bases). V lost 3 bases and J lost 5, with 13 bases in between. The germline V gene has CDR1 MNHEY and CDR2 SMNVEV (reference sequence). CDR3 length equals 14 residues. CDR3 sequence (DNA): TGTGCCAGCAGTTTCCTCGGCTCGGGGGAGACCCAGTACTTC. As protein: CASSFLGSGETQYF.

The chain has TRBV7-9 and TRBJ1-2, with D maybe TRBD1 (6 bases). The CDR3 runs to 13 residues. The germline CDR1 and CDR2 sequences are SEHNR and FQNEAQ (reference sequence). V lost 1 base and J lost 8, with 11 bases in between. CDR3 protein: CASSLGLTGGYTF. The CDR3 DNA follows: TGTGCCAGCAGCTTAGGCCTTACAGGGGGCTACACCTTC.

V is TRBV6-4 and J is TRBJ2-7; 12 bases map to TRBD2. V lost 9 bases and J lost 5; bases outside the gene matches: 8. The CDR3 contains 14 residues. Germline V lookup: CDR1 MRHNA, CDR2 SNTAGT. CDR3 in amino acids: CARPTSGSSHEQYF. CDR3 nucleotide sequence: TGTGCCAGACCGACTAGCGGGAGTTCCCACGAGCAGTACTTC.

The chain carries TRBV29-1 and TRBJ2-7, with no clear D. This CDR3 is 13 amino acids long. With 0 bases removed from V and 1 base from J, the gap between germline ends came to 7 bases. The germline V gene has CDR1 SQVTM and CDR2 ANQGSEA. CDR3 in DNA: TGCAGCGTTGAAGAAGAGAATTCCTACGAGCAGTACTTC. Translating gives CSVEEENSYEQYF.

V usage is TRBV7-9 and J usage is TRBJ2-7, with 7 bases that match TRBD1. CDR3 length: 14 residues. Germline V gives CDR1 SEHNR, CDR2 FQNEAQ (reference sequence). V was pared by 0 bases and J by 2 bases, with 1 base of the junction left unmatched. The CDR3 protein is CASSLAGQPYEQYF. CDR3 bases: TGTGCCAGCAGCTTAGCGGGACAGCCCTACGAGCAGTACTTC.

The V gene is TRBV7-3, the J gene TRBJ2-2, with 10 bases fitting TRBD2. This CDR3 spans 15 amino acids. Germline CDR1 and CDR2: SGHTA and FQGTGA. V shed 5 bases, J shed 2 bases, and the junction held 2 bases outside the gene matches. In DNA, the CDR3 is TGTGCCAGCAGCCTAGCGGGGGACAACACCGGGGAGCTGTTTTTT. It translates to CASSLAGDNTGELFF.

V gene TRBV7-9 combines with J gene TRBJ2-1; the D gene is possibly TRBD1 (5 bases). The CDR3 sequence is 15 residues long. V was trimmed by 3 bases and J by 1 base, leaving 10 bases between them. Germline V lookup: CDR1 SEHNR, CDR2 FQNEAQ (reference sequence). Here the CDR3 DNA reads TGTGCCAGCAGCTTTGGCCAGGGTTCCTACAATGAGCAGTTCTTC. Amino acids: CASSFGQGSYNEQFF.

This sequence joins TRBV13 and TRBJ1-1, with no clear D. Germline CDR1 PRHDT, CDR2 FYEKMQ (reference sequence). The CDR3 is 14 residues long. The V and J ends lost 0 bases and 4 bases respectively, with 9 bases between them. The CDR3 reads CASSLGSMSTEAFF. The CDR3 DNA is TGTGCCAGCAGCTTAGGGTCGATGAGCACTGAAGCTTTCTTT.

This chain links TRBV5-6 with TRBJ2-1; D may be TRBD2 (5 bases). V was trimmed by 3 bases and J by 7 bases, leaving 26 bases between them. The CDR3 is 18 residues long. Germline loops: CDR1 SGHDT, CDR2 YYEEEE. Here the CDR3 reads CASSSEGSLGPTWNEQFF. CDR3 coding DNA: TGTGCCAGCAGCTCCGAGGGTAGTCTTGGCCCAACTTGGAATGAGCAGTTCTTC.

V is TRBV5-1 and J is TRBJ1-1; D is uncertain. V lost 4 bases to trimming and J lost 2 bases, with 18 bases between them. Germline V lookup: CDR1 SGHRS, CDR2 YFSETQ. CDR3 length: 16 amino acids. The CDR3 here is CASSPPDGPSNTEAFF. As DNA, the CDR3 is TGCGCCAGCAGCCCACCCGATGGACCGAGTAACACTGAAGCTTTCTTT.

The CDR3 sequence: CASRRGAEKLFF. In DNA, the CDR3 is TGTGCCAGTAGAAGGGGGGCTGAAAAACTGTTTTTT. The genes are TRBV19 and TRBJ1-4; weak D call: TRBD1 (6 bases). Germline V lookup: CDR1 LNHDA, CDR2 SQIVND (reference sequence). The CDR3 contains 12 residues. Between the trimmed V and J ends, which lost 6 bases and 7 bases, there was a span of 9 bases.

CDR3 loop: CASSQRTGVGYEQYF. In nucleotides, the CDR3 is TGTGCCAGCAGCCAAAGGACAGGGGTAGGGTACGAGCAGTACTTC. This rearrangement joins TRBV7-6 to TRBJ2-7, with TRBD1 matching over 9 bases. The CDR3 runs 15 residues. Looked up from germline, CDR1 is SGHVS and CDR2 is FNYEAQ. Trimming at V came to 5 bases and at J to 4 bases, leaving 9 bases not matched to a gene.